The next 4 T cell receptor beta chains were all read from a single sample in a study of blood T cells in healthy people across ages. PCR was performed a second time for about 6 to 12 cycles using a sample-barcoded 5' primer and a J-beta primer mix. TCRdb reprocessed the 5' RACE reads via MiXCR and lists one record per CDR3 protein. The table lists about 730,000 distinct CDR3 sequences, 40% to 45% of them singletons. Sequencing was done on a sample of blood. The receptors come from a woman aged 60-70 years in good health.

This clonotype has a count of ten or more. The V gene is TRBV6-1, the J gene TRBJ2-1; the match to TRBD2 covers 12 bases. Per the germline V gene, CDR1 is MNHNS and CDR2 is SASEGT. The CDR3 consists of 15 residues. The V segment lost 4 bases and the J segment 8 bases; nucleotides outside the gene matches: 6. The CDR3 DNA sequence: TGTGCCAGCAGTGGATGGACTAGCGGGGAGGATGAGCAGTTCTTC. Protein product: CASSGWTSGEDEQFF.

With regard to this clonotype: At one boundary the junction diverges from the germline segment, which might be a read error. The V call is TRBV6-2 or TRBV6-3, the J call TRBJ1-1; no definite D call. Germline V gene lookup returns CDR1 MNHEY and CDR2 SVGEGT. This CDR3 spans 15 amino acids. CDR3 region: CASSPLGRRNTKAFF. CDR3 DNA: TGTGCCAGCAGTCCTCTAGGCAGGAGGAACACTAAAGCTTTCTTT.

The rearrangement links TRBV27 to TRBJ2-3; TRBD1 aligns across 9 bases. Germline V lookup: CDR1 MNHEY, CDR2 SMNVEV (reference sequence). CDR3 length: 14 residues. Losses at the gene ends were 5 bases for V and 4 bases for J; bases not matched to a gene: 4. The CDR3 here is CASSIRQGADTQYF. DNA of the CDR3: TGTGCCAGCAGTATACGACAGGGGGCAGATACGCAGTATTTT.

This clonotype was seen only a few times. The J gene is TRBJ1-2, the V gene TRBV12-3 or TRBV12-4; 10 nucleotides line up with TRBD1. The CDR3 runs 14 residues. V shed 4 bases, J shed 7 bases, and the junction held 6 bases outside the gene matches. The CDR3 region has the DNA TGTGCCAGCAGTTGGGGACAGGGGTCGGCTGGCTACACCTTC. Residues: CASSWGQGSAGYTF.